A single TCR beta chain is shown here with its context. Its antigen is not identified. The sample is drawn from a study of cytomegalovirus exposure and HLA in healthy donors. Across the whole study: Some 200 million T cells yielded around 120 million unique TCR beta sequences in earlier analysis.

60 Vbeta and 13 Jbeta primers were used in PCR. TCRdb keeps only in-frame clones here, not all; method: immunoSEQ multiplex PCR. The table lists 130,000 or so clones, around 80% of them singletons, with 1.5% in the top ten. Study-wide results and caveats: With later analysis, a missense DCLRE1C variant became linked to TCR beta V- and J-gene trimming. Rare TCR sequences dominated, though some public TCRs recurred in many donors.

At sampling all donors were nominally healthy, likely with unrecorded immune exposures. This clonotype originated in a woman under 30 in good health and CMV-seronegative. Sequencing input: PBMCs.

CDR3 in DNA: TGTGCCAGCAGCTTGGCGACAGGACGTCATAATTCACCCCTCCACTTT. It specifies CASSLATGRHNSPLHF. V gene TRBV5-6 combines with J gene TRBJ1-6, with D maybe TRBD1 (6 bases). Germline V gene data show CDR1 as SGHDT and CDR2 as YYEEEE. The CDR3 has 16 residues. V was trimmed by 0 bases and J by 5 bases, leaving 12 bases between them.